This T cell receptor beta chain is drawn from a study of blood T cell repertoires in COVID-19. Study overall: Nucleic acid was either cDNA or gDNA, and it came from T cells, B-cell-depleted T cells, or PBMCs.

Data came from immunoSEQ multiplex PCR; TCRdb stores just in-frame clones and leaves some out. The table lists some 38,000 clones, around 80% of them singletons. V lost 10 bases, J lost 2 bases, and 5 bases stayed unmatched. The CDR3 runs to 12 residues. CDR1 MNHGY and CDR2 SVAAGI come from the germline V gene. The clonotype originates from a man in his fifties or sixties in a cohort sampled during active COVID-19. The specimen was peripheral blood. The chain carries TRBV6-9 and TRBJ2-7; 7 bases are a match to TRBD1. CDR3 sequence (DNA): TGTGCCACTGACAGGGTCCCCTACGAGCAGTACTTC. Its translation: CATDRVPYEQYF.